This T cell receptor (beta chain) was documented in a study of blood T cell repertoires in COVID-19. This clone was seen just once. Here immunoSEQ multiplex PCR was the method, and the copy in TCRdb shows in-frame clones only, minus some. The top ten clones hold approximately 10% of a sample with 70,000 or so clones, more than 75% of them seen once. Sequenced sample: peripheral blood. The TCR was taken from a woman aged 18-29 years with acute or convalescent COVID-19.

The CDR3: CATSRPIPGQPMGEKLFF. In nucleotides, the CDR3 is TGTGCCACCAGCAGACCAATCCCCGGACAGCCCATGGGTGAAAAACTGTTTTTT. The chain has TRBV15 and TRBJ1-4; perhaps TRBD1 as D (6 bases). The V and J ends lost 2 bases and 7 bases respectively, with 23 bases between them. The CDR3 has 18 residues. Germline CDR1 LNHNV, CDR2 YYDKDF (reference sequence). Filled out from reference TRBV15 and TRBJ1-4, the complete variable domain reads DAMVIQNPRYQVTQFGKPVTLSCSQTLNHNVMYWYQQKSSQAPKLLFHYYDKDFNNEADTPDNFQSRRPNTSFCFLDIRSPGLGDTAMYLCATSRPIPGQPMGEKLFFGSGTQLSVL.